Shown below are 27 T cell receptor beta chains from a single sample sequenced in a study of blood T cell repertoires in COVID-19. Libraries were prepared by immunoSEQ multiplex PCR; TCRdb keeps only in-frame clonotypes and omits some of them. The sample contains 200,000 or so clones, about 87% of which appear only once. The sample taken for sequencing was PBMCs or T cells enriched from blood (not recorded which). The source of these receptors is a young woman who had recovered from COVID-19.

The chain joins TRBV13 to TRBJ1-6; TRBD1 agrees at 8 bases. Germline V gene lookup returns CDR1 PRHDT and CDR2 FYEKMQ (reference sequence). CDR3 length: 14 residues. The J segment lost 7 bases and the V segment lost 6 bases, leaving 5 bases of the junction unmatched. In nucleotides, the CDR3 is TGTGCCAGCAGAAACCGACAGGGGAATTCACCCCTCCACTTT. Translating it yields CASRNRQGNSPLHF. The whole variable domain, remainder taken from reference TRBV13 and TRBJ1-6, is AAGVIQSPRHLIKEKRETATLKCYPIPRHDTVYWYQQGPGQDPQFLISFYEKMQSDKGSIPDRFSAQQFSDYHSELNMSSLELGDSALYFCASRNRQGNSPLHFGNGTRLTVT.

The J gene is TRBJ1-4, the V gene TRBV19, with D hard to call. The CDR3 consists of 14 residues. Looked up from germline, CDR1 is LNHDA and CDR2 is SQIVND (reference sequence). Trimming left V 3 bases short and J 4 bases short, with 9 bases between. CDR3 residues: CASSIMSVNEKLFF. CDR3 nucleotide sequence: TGTGCCAGTAGTATTATGTCGGTTAATGAAAAACTGTTTTTT.

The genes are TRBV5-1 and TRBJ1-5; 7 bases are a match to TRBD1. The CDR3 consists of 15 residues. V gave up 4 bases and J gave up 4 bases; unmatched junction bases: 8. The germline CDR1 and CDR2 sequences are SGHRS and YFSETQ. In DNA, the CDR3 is TGCGCCAGCAGCGCCACCGGGACAGAGAATCAGCCCCAGCATTTT. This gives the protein CASSATGTENQPQHF.

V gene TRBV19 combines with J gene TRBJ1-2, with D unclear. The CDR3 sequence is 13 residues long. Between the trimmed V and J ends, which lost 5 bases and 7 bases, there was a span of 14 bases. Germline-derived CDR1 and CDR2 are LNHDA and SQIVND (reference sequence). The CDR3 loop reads CASSQWGVSGYTF. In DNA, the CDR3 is TGTGCCAGTAGTCAGTGGGGAGTTTCTGGCTACACCTTC.

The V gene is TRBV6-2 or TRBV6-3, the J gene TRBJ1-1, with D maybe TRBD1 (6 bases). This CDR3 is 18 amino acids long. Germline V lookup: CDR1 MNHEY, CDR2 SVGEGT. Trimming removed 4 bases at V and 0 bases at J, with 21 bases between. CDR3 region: CASSLMPRDTILNTEAFF. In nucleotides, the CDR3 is TGTGCCAGCAGTTTAATGCCTAGGGACACCATTTTGAACACTGAAGCTTTCTTT.

As DNA, the CDR3 is TGTGCCTGGAATTGCCCTTATGGGGGCCCTCCTTCACCCCTCCACTTT. Protein sequence: CAWNCPYGGPPSPLHF. This chain connects TRBV30 to TRBJ1-6; a weak D match, TRBD1 (6 bases). Germline V CDR1 and CDR2: GTSNPN, SVGIG (reference sequence). The CDR3 totals 16 residues. The V end lost 4 bases, the J end lost 9 bases, and 22 bases lay between the germline ends.

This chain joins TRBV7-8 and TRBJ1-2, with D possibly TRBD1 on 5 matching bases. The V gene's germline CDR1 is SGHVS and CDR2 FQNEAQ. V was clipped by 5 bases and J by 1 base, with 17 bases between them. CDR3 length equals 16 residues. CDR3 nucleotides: TGTGCCAGCAGCCCGGGGACCTCCGGGAGTAACTATGGCTACACCTTC. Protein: CASSPGTSGSNYGYTF.

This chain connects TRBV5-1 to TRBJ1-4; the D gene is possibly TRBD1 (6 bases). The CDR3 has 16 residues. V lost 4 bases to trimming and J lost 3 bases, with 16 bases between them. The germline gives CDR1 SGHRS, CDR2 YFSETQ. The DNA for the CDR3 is TGCGCCAGCAGCCAGCCACAGGGCTACCCTAATGAAAAACTGTTTTTT. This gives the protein CASSQPQGYPNEKLFF.

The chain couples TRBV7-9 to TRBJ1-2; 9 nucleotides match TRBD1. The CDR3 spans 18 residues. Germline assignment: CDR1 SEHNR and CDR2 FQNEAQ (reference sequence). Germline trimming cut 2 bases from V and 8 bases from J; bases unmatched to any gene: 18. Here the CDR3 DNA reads TGTGCCAGCAGCTTACCCCGGGGGACCGTGGACAGGGGAGGAGGCTACACCTTC. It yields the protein CASSLPRGTVDRGGGYTF.

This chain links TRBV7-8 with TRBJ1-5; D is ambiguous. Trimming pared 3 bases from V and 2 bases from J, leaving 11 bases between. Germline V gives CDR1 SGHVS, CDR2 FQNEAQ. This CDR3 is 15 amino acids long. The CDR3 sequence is CASSFEVRRNQPQHF. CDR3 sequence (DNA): TGTGCCAGCAGCTTTGAAGTGAGGCGCAATCAGCCCCAGCATTTT. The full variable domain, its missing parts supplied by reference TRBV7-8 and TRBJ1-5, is GAGVSQSPRYKVAKRGQDVALRCDPISGHVSLFWYQQALGQGPEFLTYFQNEAQLDKSGLPSDRFFAERPEGSVSTLKIQRTQQEDSAVYLCASSFEVRRNQPQHFGDGTRLSIL.

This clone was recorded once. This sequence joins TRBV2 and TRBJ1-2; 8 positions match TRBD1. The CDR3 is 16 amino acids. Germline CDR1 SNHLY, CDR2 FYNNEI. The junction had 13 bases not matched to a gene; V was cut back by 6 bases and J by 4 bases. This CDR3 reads CASRGQGALGPYGYTF. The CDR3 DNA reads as TGTGCCAGCAGAGGACAGGGAGCCCTAGGACCCTATGGCTACACCTTC.

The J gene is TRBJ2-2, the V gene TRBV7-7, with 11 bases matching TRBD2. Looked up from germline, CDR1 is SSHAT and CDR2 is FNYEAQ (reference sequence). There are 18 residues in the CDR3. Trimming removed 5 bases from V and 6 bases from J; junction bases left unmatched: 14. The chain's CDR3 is CASSQITSGGWWAGELFF. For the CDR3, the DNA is TGTGCCAGCAGCCAGATCACTAGCGGGGGCTGGTGGGCCGGGGAGCTGTTTTTT.

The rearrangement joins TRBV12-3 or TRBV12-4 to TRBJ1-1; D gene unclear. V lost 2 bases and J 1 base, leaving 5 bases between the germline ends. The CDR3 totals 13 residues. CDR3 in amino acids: CASSLRWNTEAFF. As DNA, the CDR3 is TGTGCCAGCAGTTTACGGTGGAACACTGAAGCTTTCTTT.

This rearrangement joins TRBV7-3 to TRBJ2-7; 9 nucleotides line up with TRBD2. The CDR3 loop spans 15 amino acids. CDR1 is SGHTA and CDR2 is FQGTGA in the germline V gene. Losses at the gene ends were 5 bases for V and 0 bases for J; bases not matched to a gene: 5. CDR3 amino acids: CASSPAGGPSYEQYF. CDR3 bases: TGTGCCAGCAGCCCCGCGGGGGGGCCCTCCTACGAGCAGTACTTC. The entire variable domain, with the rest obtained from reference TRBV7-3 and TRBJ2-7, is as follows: GAGVSQTPSNKVTEKGKYVELRCDPISGHTALYWYRQSLGQGPEFLIYFQGTGAADDSGLPNDRFFAVRPEGSVSTLKIQRTERGDSAVYLCASSPAGGPSYEQYFGPGTRLTVT.

The CDR3 coding sequence is TGTGCCAGCAGCCTCGGACTAGCGGGCCTGGAGACCCAGTACTTC. Translating it yields CASSLGLAGLETQYF. The chain has TRBV3-1 (or the pseudogene TRBV3-2) and TRBJ2-5; 11 bases are a match to TRBD2. CDR1 is LGHDT and CDR2 is YNNKEL in the germline V gene (reference sequence). This CDR3 has 15 amino acids. Unmatched junction bases numbered 6, after V lost 4 bases and J lost 5 bases.

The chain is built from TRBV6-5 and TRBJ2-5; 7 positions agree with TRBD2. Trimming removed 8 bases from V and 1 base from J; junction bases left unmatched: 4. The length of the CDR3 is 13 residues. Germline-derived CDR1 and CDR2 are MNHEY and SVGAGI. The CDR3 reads CASGRTSQETQYF. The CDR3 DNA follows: TGTGCCAGCGGAAGGACTAGCCAAGAGACCCAGTACTTC.

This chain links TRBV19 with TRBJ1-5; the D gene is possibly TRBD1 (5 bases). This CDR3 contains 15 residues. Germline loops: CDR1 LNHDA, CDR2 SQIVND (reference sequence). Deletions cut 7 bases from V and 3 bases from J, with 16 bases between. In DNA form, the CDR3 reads TGTGCCAGTACTCAGGGCCCGGGCATCAATCAGCCCCAGCATTTT. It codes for CASTQGPGINQPQHF.

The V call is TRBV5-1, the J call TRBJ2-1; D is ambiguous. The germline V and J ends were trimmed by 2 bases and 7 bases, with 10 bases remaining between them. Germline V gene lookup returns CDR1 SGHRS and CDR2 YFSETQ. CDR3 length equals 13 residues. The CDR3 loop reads CASSLGEANEQFF. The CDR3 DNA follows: TGCGCCAGCAGCTTAGGTGAGGCAAATGAGCAGTTCTTC.

The chain's CDR3 is CASSLPGTDTQYF. CDR3 sequence (DNA): TGTGCCAGCAGCTTACCAGGCACAGATACGCAGTATTTT. The chain has TRBV11-1 and TRBJ2-3; D not resolved. Per the germline V gene, CDR1 is SGHAT and CDR2 is FQDESV (reference sequence). V gave up 2 bases and J gave up 1 base, with 4 bases separating them. The CDR3 is made up of 13 amino acids.

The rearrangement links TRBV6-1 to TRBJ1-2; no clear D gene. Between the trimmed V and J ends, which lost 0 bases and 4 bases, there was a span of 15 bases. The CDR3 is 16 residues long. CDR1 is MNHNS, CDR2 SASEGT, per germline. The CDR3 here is CASSEAGRRAGYGYTF. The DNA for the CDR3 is TGTGCCAGCAGTGAAGCTGGGAGGAGGGCGGGCTATGGCTACACCTTC.

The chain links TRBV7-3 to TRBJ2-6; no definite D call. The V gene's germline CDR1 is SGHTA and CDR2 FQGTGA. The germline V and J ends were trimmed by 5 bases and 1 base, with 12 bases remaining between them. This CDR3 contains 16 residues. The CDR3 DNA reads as TGTGCCAGCAGCAGTTACAAGTTTTCTGGGGCCAACGTCCTGACTTTC. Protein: CASSSYKFSGANVLTF.

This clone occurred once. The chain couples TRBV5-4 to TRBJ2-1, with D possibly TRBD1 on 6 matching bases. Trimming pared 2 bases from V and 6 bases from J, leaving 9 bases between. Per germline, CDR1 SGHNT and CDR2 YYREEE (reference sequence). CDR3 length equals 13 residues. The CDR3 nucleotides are TGTGCCAGCAGCTTCCAGGGGACCAATGAGCAGTTCTTC. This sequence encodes CASSFQGTNEQFF.

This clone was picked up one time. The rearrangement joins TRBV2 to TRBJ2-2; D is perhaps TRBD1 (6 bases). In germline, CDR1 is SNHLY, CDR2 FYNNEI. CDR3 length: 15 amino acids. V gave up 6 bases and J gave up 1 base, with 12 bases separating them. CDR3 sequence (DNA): TGTGCCAGCAGAATAACGACAGGGAACACCGGGGAGCTGTTTTTT. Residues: CASRITTGNTGELFF. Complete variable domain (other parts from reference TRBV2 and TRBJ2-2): EPEVTQTPSHQVTQMGQEVILRCVPISNHLYFYWYRQILGQKVEFLVSFYNNEISEKSEIFDDQFSVERPDGSNFTLKIRSTKLEDSAMYFCASRITTGNTGELFFGEGSRLTVL.

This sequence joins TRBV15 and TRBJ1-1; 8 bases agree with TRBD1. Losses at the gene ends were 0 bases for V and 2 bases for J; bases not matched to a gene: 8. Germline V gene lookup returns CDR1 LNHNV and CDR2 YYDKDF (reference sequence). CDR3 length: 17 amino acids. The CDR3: CATSRDLLGQGNTEAFF. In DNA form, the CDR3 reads TGTGCCACCAGCAGAGATCTCCTTGGACAGGGTAACACTGAAGCTTTCTTT.

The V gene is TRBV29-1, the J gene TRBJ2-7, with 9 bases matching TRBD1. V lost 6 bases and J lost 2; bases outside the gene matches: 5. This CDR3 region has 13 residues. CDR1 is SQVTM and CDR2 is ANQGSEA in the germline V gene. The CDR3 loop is CSVETGGPYEQYF. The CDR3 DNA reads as TGCAGCGTGGAAACAGGGGGCCCCTACGAGCAGTACTTC.

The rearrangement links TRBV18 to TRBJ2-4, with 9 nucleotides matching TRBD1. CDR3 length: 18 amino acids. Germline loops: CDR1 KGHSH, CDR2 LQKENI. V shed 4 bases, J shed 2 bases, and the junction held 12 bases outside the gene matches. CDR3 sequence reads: CASSRIIPGQGTKNIQYF. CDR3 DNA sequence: TGTGCCAGCTCACGCATAATACCGGGACAGGGAACCAAAAACATTCAGTACTTC.

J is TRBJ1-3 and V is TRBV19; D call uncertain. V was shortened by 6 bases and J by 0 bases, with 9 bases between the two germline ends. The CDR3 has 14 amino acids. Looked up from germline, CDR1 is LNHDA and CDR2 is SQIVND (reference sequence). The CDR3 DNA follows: TGTGCCAGTAGCGCGCGGTACTCTGGAAACACCATATATTTT. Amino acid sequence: CASSARYSGNTIYF.